This TCR beta chain was captured by sequencing in a study of T-cell memory formation after mild COVID-19. Study background: TCR clusters largely stayed donor specific.

This clonotype was detected a few times. TCR alpha and TCR beta cDNA libraries carrying sample barcodes and UMIs came from 5'RACE with constant-segment primers. TCRdb analysed the 5' RACE reads with MiXCR anew, one entry per CDR3 protein. The data show 550,000 to 600,000 distinct CDR3 sequences, approximately 21% seen once. Trimming took off 1 base at V and 6 bases at J, with 15 bases between the two ends. The CDR3 extends over 15 amino acids. Germline CDR1 and CDR2: SGHRS and YFSETQ. The specimen sequenced was PBMCs or a T cell subset sorted from them (not recorded which). This clonotype was obtained from an adult woman who had mild COVID-19 (a few samples of this study predate the infection). Cell type and time point are not known. The chain combines TRBV5-1 with TRBJ2-3, with D maybe TRBD1 (6 bases). The CDR3 sequence: CASSLPSGVADTQYF. The CDR3 region has the DNA TGCGCCAGCAGCTTGCCGTCAGGGGTAGCGGATACGCAGTATTTT.